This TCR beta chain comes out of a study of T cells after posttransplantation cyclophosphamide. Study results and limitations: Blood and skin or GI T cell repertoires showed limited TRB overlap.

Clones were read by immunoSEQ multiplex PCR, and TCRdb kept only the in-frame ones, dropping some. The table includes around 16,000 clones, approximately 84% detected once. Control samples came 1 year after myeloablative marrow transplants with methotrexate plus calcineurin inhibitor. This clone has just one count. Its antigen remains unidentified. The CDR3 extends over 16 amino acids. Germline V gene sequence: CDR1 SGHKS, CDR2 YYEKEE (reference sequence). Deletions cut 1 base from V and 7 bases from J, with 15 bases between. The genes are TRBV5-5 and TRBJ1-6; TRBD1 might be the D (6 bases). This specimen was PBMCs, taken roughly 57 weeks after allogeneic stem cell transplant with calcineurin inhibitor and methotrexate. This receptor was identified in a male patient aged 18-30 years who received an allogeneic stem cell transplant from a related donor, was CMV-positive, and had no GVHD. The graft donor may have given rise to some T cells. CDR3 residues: CASSLSRTEPNSPLHF. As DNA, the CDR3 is TGTGCCAGCAGCTTGTCCCGGACAGAGCCAAATTCACCCCTCCACTTT.